This T cell receptor (beta chain) was retrieved from a study of blood T cell repertoires in COVID-19. On the study more broadly: Samples came from the United States, Italy and Spain, spanning acute and convalescent COVID-19. Sources were T cells, B-cell-depleted T cells, or PBMCs; the material itself was cDNA or gDNA.

Authors' methods: Cell counts per sample came from amplifying reference gene primers. Some clones are missing from TCRdb's copy, which holds only in-frame ones; the method was immunoSEQ multiplex PCR. D and trimming come from the DNA, and the V and J calls and clone size come from that table. This table holds 250,000 to 350,000 clones, 88% found once. This CDR3 contains 17 residues. CDR1 is LGHDT, CDR2 YNNKEL, per germline (reference sequence). The V segment lost 4 bases and the J segment 4 bases; nucleotides outside the gene matches: 9. This clone has only one observation. The TCR was taken from a man between 18 and 35 years old with active or convalescent COVID-19. Sequenced sample: peripheral blood. J is TRBJ2-1 and V is TRBV3-1 (or the pseudogene TRBV3-2); 11 bases line up with TRBD2. CDR3 loop: CASSRTGLADIYNEQFF. CDR3 sequence (DNA): TGTGCCAGCAGCCGAACGGGACTAGCGGATATATACAATGAGCAGTTCTTC.